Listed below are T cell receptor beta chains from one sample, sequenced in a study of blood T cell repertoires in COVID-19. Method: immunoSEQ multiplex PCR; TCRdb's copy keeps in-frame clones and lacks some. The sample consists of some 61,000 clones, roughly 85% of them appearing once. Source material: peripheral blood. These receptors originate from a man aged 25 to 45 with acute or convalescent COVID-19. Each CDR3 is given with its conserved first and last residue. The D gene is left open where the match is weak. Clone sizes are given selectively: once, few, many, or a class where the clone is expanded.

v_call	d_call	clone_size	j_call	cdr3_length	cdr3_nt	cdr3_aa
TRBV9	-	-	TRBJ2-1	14	TGTGCCAGCAGCGTAGATGGAGGTGTCCGGGAGCAGTTCTTC	CASSVDGGVREQFF
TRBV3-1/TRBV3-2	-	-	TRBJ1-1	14	TGTGCCAGCAGCCAAAGGGGAGGGAACACTGAAGCTTTCTTT	CASSQRGGNTEAFF
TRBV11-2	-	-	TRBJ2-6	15	TGTGCCAGCAGCTCCCCCCTCAGGGGGGCCAACGTCCTGACTTTC	CASSSPLRGANVLTF
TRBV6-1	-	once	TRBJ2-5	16	TGTGCCAGCAGTGAAGCCCCGGGGGGCGTTGGGGAGACCCAGTACTTC	CASSEAPGGVGETQYF
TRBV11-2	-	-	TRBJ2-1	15	TGTGCCAGCAGCGCCGACGACAGGTACTACAATGAGCAGTTCTTC	CASSADDRYYNEQFF
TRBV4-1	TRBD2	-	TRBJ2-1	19	TGCGCCAGCAGCCGAGGACTAGCGGGAGGGCCGGTCTCCTACAATGAGCAGTTCTTC	CASSRGLAGGPVSYNEQFF
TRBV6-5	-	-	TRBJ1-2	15	TGTGCCAGCAGTTATGACTCGGGGGGAAGTGGTGGCTACACCTTC	CASSYDSGGSGGYTF
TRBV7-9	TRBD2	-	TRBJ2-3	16	TGTGCCAGCAGCTTGACTAGCGGGAGGGCCACAGATACGCAGTATTTT	CASSLTSGRATDTQYF
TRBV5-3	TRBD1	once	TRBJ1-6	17	TGTGCCAGAAGCTCCACCGGTCAGGGGGCCCGAAAATCACCCCTCCACTTT	CARSSTGQGARKSPLHF
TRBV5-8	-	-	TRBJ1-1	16	TGTGCCAGCAGCCTGCGGAGTAGGGGTGGTGACACTGAAGCTTTCTTT	CASSLRSRGGDTEAFF
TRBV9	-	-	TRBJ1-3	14	TGTGCCAGCAGCGGGACAAACTCTGGAAACACCATATATTTT	CASSGTNSGNTIYF
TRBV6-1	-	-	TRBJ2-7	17	TGTGCCAGCAGTGAAGGAGGTCACGGACACCCACCCTACGAGCAGTACTTC	CASSEGGHGHPPYEQYF
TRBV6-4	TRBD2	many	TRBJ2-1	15	TGTGCCAGCAGTGCGGAAACTAGCGGGAGCGATGAGCAGTTCTTC	CASSAETSGSDEQFF
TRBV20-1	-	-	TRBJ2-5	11	TGCAGTTGGCGGTACCAAGAGACCCAGTACTTC	CSWRYQETQYF